The 28 T cell receptor beta chains listed next were all sequenced from one sample in a study of blood T cell repertoires in COVID-19. Here immunoSEQ multiplex PCR was the method, and the copy in TCRdb shows in-frame clones only, minus some. Of 160,000 or so clones listed, around 89% were seen once; the top ten hold roughly 2.8%. Sample: peripheral blood. Receptor source: a man aged 60-69 years with acute or convalescent COVID-19.

This clone was found once. The chain carries TRBV6-1 and TRBJ1-5; D not certain. The length of the CDR3 is 13 residues. Trimming shortened V by 3 bases and J by 4 bases, and 7 bases separated the two germline ends. Germline lookup yields CDR1 MNHNS and CDR2 SASEGT. The CDR3 DNA reads as TGTGCCAGCAGTGAGGCTAGGAATCAGCCCCAGCATTTT. Its protein product is CASSEARNQPQHF.

The J gene is TRBJ2-1, the V gene TRBV6-2 or TRBV6-3; 8 nucleotides match TRBD1. The V and J ends lost 5 bases and 6 bases, in that order; junction bases with no gene match: 12. CDR1 and CDR2 from the germline V gene are MNHEY and SVGEGT. This CDR3 has 16 residues. The CDR3 loop is CASSLEAGGIGNEQFF. CDR3 nucleotide sequence: TGTGCCAGCAGTCTGGAGGCAGGGGGCATTGGCAATGAGCAGTTCTTC.

This clone was counted a few times. The V call is TRBV5-1, the J call TRBJ1-2; D might be TRBD1 (5 bases). Germline assignment: CDR1 SGHRS and CDR2 YFSETQ. The CDR3 spans 15 residues. V was pared by 0 bases and J by 4 bases, with 13 bases between. The CDR3 is CASSLGNTGAYGYTF. CDR3 sequence (DNA): TGCGCCAGCAGCTTGGGCAACACAGGAGCCTATGGCTACACCTTC. Full variable domain (rest looked up from reference TRBV5-1 and TRBJ1-2): KAGVTQTPRYLIKTRGQQVTLSCSPISGHRSVSWYQQTPGQGLQFLFEYFSETQRNKGNFPGRFSGRQFSNSRSEMNVSTLELGDSALYLCASSLGNTGAYGYTFGSGTRLTVV.

As for this clone: Other DNA sequences within the sample encode an identical CDR3. The chain uses TRBV10-3 and TRBJ1-1; D may be TRBD1 (5 bases). Germline CDR1 and CDR2: ENHRY and SYGVKD. V lost 5 bases, J lost 2 bases, and 9 bases lay in between. The length of the CDR3 is 13 residues. The CDR3 loop reads CAISRQSNTEAFF. The DNA for the CDR3 is TGTGCCATCAGTCGACAGTCCAACACTGAAGCTTTCTTT.

The genes are TRBV4-1 and TRBJ2-3, with TRBD2 matching over 7 bases. Germline CDR1 and CDR2: MGHRA and YSYEKL. The CDR3 is made up of 15 amino acids. V was clipped by 0 bases and J by 4 bases; unmatched bases: 4. CDR3 nucleotide sequence: TGCGCCAGCAGCCAAGAAGGGAGGGGCGCAGATACGCAGTATTTT. Amino acids: CASSQEGRGADTQYF.

The chain is built from TRBV3-1 (or the pseudogene TRBV3-2) and TRBJ1-3, with a weak D call TRBD1 (5 bases). V was clipped by 1 base and J by 1 base, with 8 bases between them. The CDR3 runs 15 residues. Per germline, CDR1 LGHDT and CDR2 YNNKEL (reference sequence). The CDR3 DNA reads as TGTGCCAGCAGCCAAGTGGGGCGTTCTGGAAACACCATATATTTT. Residues: CASSQVGRSGNTIYF.

This chain connects TRBV7-9 to TRBJ1-2, with a possible D match to TRBD1 (5 bases). Trimming took 5 bases from V and 4 from J, leaving 11 bases between them. The CDR3 contains 13 residues. The V gene's germline CDR1 is SEHNR and CDR2 FQNEAQ (reference sequence). The CDR3 protein is CASSLGGFYGYTF. CDR3 sequence (DNA): TGTGCCAGCAGCCTGGGGGGGTTCTATGGCTACACCTTC.

This clone was detected only once. The J gene is TRBJ1-1, the V gene TRBV7-2, with D possibly TRBD1 on 5 matching bases. Germline assignment: CDR1 SGHTA and CDR2 FQGNSA. The CDR3 is 15 residues long. V was shortened by 5 bases and J by 2 bases, with 15 bases between the two germline ends. The DNA of the CDR3 is TGTGCCAGCAGCCTTAGCGGGGGACTAAACACTGAAGCTTTCTTT. This sequence encodes CASSLSGGLNTEAFF.

This chain joins TRBV23-1 and TRBJ1-1, with 7 positions matching TRBD1. TRBV23-1 falls under the ORF class, with uncertain function. The CDR3 totals 17 residues. Trimming cost V 2 bases and J 2 bases; bases outside gene matches: 11. The CDR3 DNA sequence: TGCGCCAGCAGTCAAAGGGAACAGGGGATTAAAAACACTGAAGCTTTCTTT. Its translation is CASSQREQGIKNTEAFF.

The rearrangement links TRBV2 to TRBJ1-5; D is uncertain. The germline V gene encodes CDR1 SNHLY and CDR2 FYNNEI. CDR3 size: 15 residues. Trimming removed 8 bases at V and 0 bases at J, with 14 bases between. This chain's CDR3 is CASEGSGYSNQPQHF. The CDR3, as DNA: TGTGCCAGCGAGGGTTCGGGGTATAGCAATCAGCCCCAGCATTTT.

The chain combines TRBV19 with TRBJ1-1; 9 bases are shared with TRBD1. CDR3 size: 14 residues. J was trimmed by 4 bases and V by 4 bases; bases with no gene match: 4. Germline V gives CDR1 LNHDA, CDR2 SQIVND (reference sequence). The CDR3 reads CASSNRDRVTEAFF. For the CDR3, the DNA is TGTGCCAGTAGTAACCGGGACAGGGTCACTGAAGCTTTCTTT.

The chain employs TRBV27 and TRBJ1-6; the match to TRBD1 covers 8 bases. The CDR3 contains 15 residues. V shed 5 bases and J 9 bases; nucleotides not matched to a gene: 9. Germline V lookup: CDR1 MNHEY, CDR2 SMNVEV (reference sequence). CDR3 DNA sequence: TGTGCCAGCAGTGCCAGGGGGCGAGGAGGTTCACCCCTCCACTTT. It codes for CASSARGRGGSPLHF.

This clone was detected only once. The V call is TRBV27, the J call TRBJ1-5, with D perhaps TRBD1 (5 bases). The V and J ends lost 4 bases and 2 bases respectively, with 24 bases between them. The CDR3 spans 19 residues. CDR1 is MNHEY and CDR2 is SMNVEV in the germline V gene (reference sequence). The CDR3 is CASSSIRGLVRVGNQPQHF. CDR3 bases: TGTGCCAGCAGTTCCATAAGGGGCCTGGTTCGTGTCGGCAATCAGCCCCAGCATTTT.

This chain uses TRBV9 with TRBJ2-1; 9 bases fit TRBD2. Germline V lookup: CDR1 SGDLS, CDR2 YYNGEE. This CDR3 region has 16 residues. The ends lost 3 bases at V and 0 bases at J; junction bases unmatched: 4. The CDR3 loop reads CASSGGGGASYNEQFF. CDR3 in DNA: TGTGCCAGCAGCGGTGGCGGGGGGGCCTCCTACAATGAGCAGTTCTTC. The full variable domain, in which reference TRBV9 and TRBJ2-1 provide the parts outside the CDR3, is DSGVTQTPKHLITATGQRVTLRCSPRSGDLSVYWYQQSLDQGLQFLIQYYNGEERAKGNILERFSAQQFPDLHSELNLSSLELGDSALYFCASSGGGGASYNEQFFGPGTRLTVL.

The chain links TRBV7-2 to TRBJ2-3; 9 nucleotides match TRBD1. The CDR3 covers 15 residues. V was pared by 1 base and J by 6 bases, with 5 bases of the junction left unmatched. Germline V gene data show CDR1 as SGHTA and CDR2 as FQGNSA. CDR3 sequence reads: CASSLGQGVIDTQYF. As DNA, the CDR3 is TGTGCCAGCAGCTTAGGACAGGGGGTTATCGATACGCAGTATTTT. Full variable domain (rest looked up from reference TRBV7-2 and TRBJ2-3): GAGVSQSPSNKVTEKGKDVELRCDPISGHTALYWYRQSLGQGLEFLIYFQGNSAPDKSGLPSDRFSAERTGGSVSTLTIQRTQQEDSAVYLCASSLGQGVIDTQYFGPGTRLTVL.

The rearrangement links TRBV16 to TRBJ2-7; tentatively, D is TRBD2 (6 bases). The CDR3 has 14 residues. From germline, CDR1 is KGHSY and CDR2 FQNENV. The V gene lost 4 bases and the J gene lost 0 bases, with 10 bases spanning the gap. This CDR3 is CASSLMEGSYEQYF. The CDR3 nucleotides read TGTGCCAGCAGCCTCATGGAGGGCTCCTACGAGCAGTACTTC.

The rearrangement joins TRBV3-1 (or the pseudogene TRBV3-2) to TRBJ1-5; D is ambiguous. V shed 0 bases and J shed 7 bases, with 7 bases lying between them. CDR3 length equals 13 residues. Germline values: CDR1 LGHDT, CDR2 YNNKEL (reference sequence). CDR3 protein: CASSQDFVQPQHF. Written as DNA, the CDR3 is TGTGCCAGCAGCCAAGATTTCGTCCAGCCCCAGCATTTT.

The chain has TRBV4-1 and TRBJ1-2, with a tentative D call TRBD1 (6 bases). Trimming stripped 1 base from V and 8 bases from J, with 14 bases between. Germline V gene lookup returns CDR1 MGHRA and CDR2 YSYEKL. This CDR3 has 14 amino acids. CDR3 bases: TGCGCCAGCAGCCAAGTAGGGGGGGCGCCCGGCTACACCTTC. This codes for CASSQVGGAPGYTF.

The chain recombines TRBV3-1 (or the pseudogene TRBV3-2) with TRBJ1-3, with a weak D call TRBD1 (6 bases). Germline CDR1 is LGHDT and CDR2 is YNNKEL (reference sequence). There are 15 residues in the CDR3. Trimming removed 6 bases from V and 3 bases from J, with 15 bases in between. The CDR3 sequence is CASSSQGLGGNTIYF. CDR3 DNA: TGTGCCAGCAGTTCACAGGGTCTTGGTGGAAACACCATATATTTT.

This clone was counted once. The J gene is TRBJ2-3, the V gene TRBV4-1; TRBD2 matches at 8 bases. This CDR3 is built from 16 residues. After removal of 3 bases from V and 0 bases from J, the junction contained 5 bases not matched to a gene. Germline V lookup: CDR1 MGHRA, CDR2 YSYEKL. This CDR3 is CASSQSGGLSTDTQYF. DNA of the CDR3: TGCGCCAGCAGCCAGAGCGGGGGTCTTAGCACAGATACGCAGTATTTT.

The chain joins TRBV7-8 to TRBJ1-3; possibly TRBD1 for D (6 bases). The CDR3 contains 21 residues. Germline CDR1 reads SGHVS; CDR2 reads FQNEAQ. The V end was cut by 4 bases, the J end by 4 bases, with 32 bases between. CDR3 sequence reads: CASSSMGAGTLKPRVGNTIYF. DNA for the CDR3: TGTGCCAGCAGCTCTATGGGGGCCGGGACACTTAAACCGAGAGTAGGAAACACCATATATTTT.

The J gene is TRBJ1-1, the V gene TRBV19, with D tentatively TRBD1 (5 bases). This CDR3 region has 14 residues. The germline CDR1 and CDR2 sequences are LNHDA and SQIVND (reference sequence). V lost 6 bases and J 0 bases, leaving 11 bases between the germline ends. Here the CDR3 DNA reads TGTGCCAGTAGCCGACAGATCATGAACACTGAAGCTTTCTTT. Translation gives CASSRQIMNTEAFF.

The J gene is TRBJ1-3, the V gene TRBV6-5; a weak D match, TRBD1 (5 bases). From germline, CDR1 is MNHEY and CDR2 SVGAGI. The CDR3 spans 14 residues. V lost 6 bases and J 0 bases, leaving 9 bases between the germline ends. This CDR3 is CASSRDFSGNTIYF. In nucleotides, the CDR3 is TGTGCCAGCAGCAGGGATTTCTCTGGAAACACCATATATTTT.

This chain connects TRBV12-3 or TRBV12-4 to TRBJ1-2; D not certain. This CDR3 region has 13 residues. The ends were cut back, 1 base at V and 4 bases at J, with 7 bases in the middle. CDR3 amino acids: CASSLVQTYGYTF. CDR3 nucleotides: TGTGCCAGCAGTTTAGTACAGACCTATGGCTACACCTTC.

The chain has TRBV4-2 and TRBJ1-1; 7 bases line up with TRBD1. V trimming: 10 bases; J trimming: 0 bases; junction bases outside the gene matches: 8. This CDR3 comprises 14 residues. The V gene's germline CDR1 is LGHNA and CDR2 YNFKEQ. CDR3 nucleotide sequence: TGTGCCACCAGTAGGGACAGCTTGAACACTGAAGCTTTCTTT. Encoded protein: CATSRDSLNTEAFF.

The chain recombines TRBV5-4 with TRBJ1-5; weak D call: TRBD1 (5 bases). Germline values: CDR1 SGHNT, CDR2 YYREEE (reference sequence). The CDR3 is made up of 14 amino acids. V lost 3 bases to trimming and J lost 3 bases, with 10 bases between them. CDR3 coding DNA: TGTGCCAGCAGCTCGGGAGGGGCCAATCAGCCCCAGCATTTT. Translation: CASSSGGANQPQHF.

The chain carries TRBV6-6 and TRBJ1-1, with 8 nucleotides matching TRBD1. After removal of 6 bases from V and 5 bases from J, the junction contained 5 bases not matched to a gene. This CDR3 spans 13 amino acids. Germline V gene sequence: CDR1 MNHNY, CDR2 SVGAGI (reference sequence). The CDR3 DNA reads as TGTGCCAGCAGATGGACAGGGAAGACTGAAGCTTTCTTT. Translating it yields CASRWTGKTEAFF.

This chain links TRBV18 with TRBJ2-7, with D hard to call. V was clipped by 2 bases and J by 6 bases, with 17 bases between them. This CDR3 spans 15 amino acids. Per germline, CDR1 KGHSH and CDR2 LQKENI. The DNA for the CDR3 is TGTGCCAGCTCACCAGGCCCCCTAGGTTCGGGCGAGCAGTACTTC. Its translation: CASSPGPLGSGEQYF.